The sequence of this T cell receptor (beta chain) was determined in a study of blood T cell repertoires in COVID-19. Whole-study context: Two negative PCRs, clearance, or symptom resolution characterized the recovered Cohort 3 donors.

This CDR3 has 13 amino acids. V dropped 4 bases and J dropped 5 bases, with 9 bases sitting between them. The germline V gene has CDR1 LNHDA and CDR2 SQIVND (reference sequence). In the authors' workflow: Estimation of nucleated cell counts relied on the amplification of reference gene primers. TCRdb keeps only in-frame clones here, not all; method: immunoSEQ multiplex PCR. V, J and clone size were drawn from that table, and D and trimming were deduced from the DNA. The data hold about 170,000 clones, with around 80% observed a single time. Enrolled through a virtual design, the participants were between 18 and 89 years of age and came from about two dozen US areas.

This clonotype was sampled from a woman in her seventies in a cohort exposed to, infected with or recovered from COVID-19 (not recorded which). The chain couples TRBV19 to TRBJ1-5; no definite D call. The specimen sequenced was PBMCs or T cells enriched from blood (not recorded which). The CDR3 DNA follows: TGTGCCAGTAGTAAACAGATCGATCAGCCCCAGCATTTT. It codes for CASSKQIDQPQHF.